These T cell receptor beta chains were read from a single sample in a study of cytomegalovirus exposure and HLA in healthy donors. The method was immunoSEQ multiplex PCR; TCRdb's version includes in-frame clones alone and lacks a portion of them. The profile shows under 130,000 clones, more than 60% of them singletons. The sequencing input was PBMCs. Receptors originate from a man in his thirties or forties in good health and CMV-seronegative. Both conserved end residues are part of each CDR3. The D gene is left open where the match is weak. Only some rows state a clone size, as once, few, many or a class for expanded clones.

clone size: -; J gene: TRBJ2-7; D gene: TRBD2; V gene: TRBV5-1; CDR3 protein: CASSPGVAGGTSYEQYF; CDR3 DNA: TGCGCCAGCAGCCCCGGGGTAGCGGGAGGCACATCCTACGAGCAGTACTTC
clone size: -; J gene: TRBJ2-7; D gene: TRBD1; V gene: TRBV25-1; CDR3 protein: CASRPAGGRGEQYF; CDR3 DNA: TGTGCCAGCAGACCGGCAGGGGGCAGGGGCGAGCAGTACTTC
clone size: -; J gene: TRBJ2-1; D gene: TRBD2; V gene: TRBV18; CDR3 protein: CASSPSGGLNNEQFF; CDR3 DNA: TGTGCCAGCTCACCAAGCGGGGGCCTGAACAATGAGCAGTTCTTC
clone size: -; J gene: TRBJ2-3; D gene: TRBD1; V gene: TRBV4-3; CDR3 protein: CASSQEPRGQGADTQYF; CDR3 DNA: TGCGCCAGCAGCCAAGAGCCCCGGGGACAGGGCGCAGATACGCAGTATTTT
clone size: few; J gene: TRBJ2-7; D gene: TRBD2; V gene: TRBV9; CDR3 protein: CASSSGLAGGLYEQYF; CDR3 DNA: TGTGCCAGCAGCTCGGGACTAGCGGGGGGGCTCTACGAGCAGTACTTC
clone size: -; J gene: TRBJ2-7; D gene: -; V gene: TRBV5-6; CDR3 protein: CASSSPGLSYEQYF; CDR3 DNA: TGTGCCAGCAGCTCCCCGGGACTGTCCTACGAGCAGTACTTC
clone size: -; J gene: TRBJ1-5; D gene: TRBD1; V gene: TRBV19; CDR3 protein: CATISGRGFNQPQHF; CDR3 DNA: TGTGCCACTATCTCCGGCAGGGGGTTTAATCAGCCCCAGCATTTT
clone size: few; J gene: TRBJ2-3; D gene: TRBD2; V gene: TRBV7-2; CDR3 protein: CASSPLTSGSGTDTQYF; CDR3 DNA: TGTGCCAGCAGCCCACTTACTAGCGGGAGCGGAACAGATACGCAGTATTTT
clone size: -; J gene: TRBJ1-1; D gene: -; V gene: TRBV29-1; CDR3 protein: CSVGRQMNTEAFF; CDR3 DNA: TGCAGCGTGGGGCGACAGATGAACACTGAAGCTTTCTTT
clone size: -; J gene: TRBJ1-2; D gene: TRBD1; V gene: TRBV29-1; CDR3 protein: CSAARTGGVDRGYTF; CDR3 DNA: TGCAGCGCCGCTAGGACAGGGGGCGTAGATCGTGGCTACACCTTC
clone size: -; J gene: TRBJ2-6; D gene: TRBD1; V gene: TRBV7-8; CDR3 protein: CASTQLRDSNLGANVLTF; CDR3 DNA: TGTGCCAGCACCCAACTCCGGGACAGCAATCTCGGGGCCAACGTCCTGACTTTC
clone size: -; J gene: TRBJ2-1; D gene: -; V gene: TRBV5-1; CDR3 protein: CASSVQGPPTNEQFF; CDR3 DNA: TGCGCCAGCAGCGTCCAGGGGCCGCCAACCAATGAGCAGTTCTTC
clone size: -; J gene: TRBJ1-1; D gene: TRBD1; V gene: TRBV28; CDR3 protein: CASSPGGTVNTEAFF; CDR3 DNA: TGTGCCAGCAGTCCGGGTGGGACAGTGAACACTGAAGCTTTCTTT
clone size: once; J gene: TRBJ1-3; D gene: -; V gene: TRBV6-4; CDR3 protein: CASSDPRPAGRNTIYF; CDR3 DNA: TGTGCCAGCAGTGACCCACGGCCGGCCGGGAGAAACACCATATATTTT
clone size: -; J gene: TRBJ2-5; D gene: TRBD2; V gene: TRBV10-3; CDR3 protein: CAISDPTSGGPQETQYF; CDR3 DNA: TGTGCCATCAGCGATCCGACTAGCGGGGGGCCGCAAGAGACCCAGTACTTC
clone size: once; J gene: TRBJ2-6; D gene: TRBD1; V gene: TRBV29-1; CDR3 protein: CSVERDRAVSGANVLTF; CDR3 DNA: TGCAGCGTCGAAAGGGACAGGGCCGTCTCTGGGGCCAACGTCCTGACTTTC
clone size: -; J gene: TRBJ2-1; D gene: TRBD1; V gene: TRBV18; CDR3 protein: CASSPGQGSEQFF; CDR3 DNA: TGTGCCAGCTCACCCGGACAGGGGTCTGAGCAGTTCTTC
clone size: -; J gene: TRBJ2-3; D gene: TRBD2; V gene: TRBV5-4; CDR3 protein: CASSLPGGLGDTQYF; CDR3 DNA: TGTGCCAGCAGCTTGCCGGGAGGGTTGGGCGATACGCAGTATTTT
clone size: -; J gene: TRBJ2-3; D gene: -; V gene: TRBV4-2; CDR3 protein: CASSQESATDTQYF; CDR3 DNA: TGTGCCAGCAGCCAAGAATCAGCGACAGATACGCAGTATTTT
clone size: -; J gene: TRBJ2-1; D gene: -; V gene: TRBV6-1; CDR3 protein: CASSEMAGVGNEQFF; CDR3 DNA: TGTGCCAGCAGTGAGATGGCAGGGGTCGGCAATGAGCAGTTCTTC
clone size: -; J gene: TRBJ2-5; D gene: TRBD2; V gene: TRBV7-9; CDR3 protein: CASSGLAVGTQYF; CDR3 DNA: TGTGCCAGCAGCGGACTAGCGGTGGGGACCCAGTACTTC
clone size: once; J gene: TRBJ1-6; D gene: -; V gene: TRBV19; CDR3 protein: CASSIEGAEHNSPLHF; CDR3 DNA: TGTGCCAGTAGTATAGAGGGGGCAGAGCATAATTCACCCCTCCACTTT
clone size: -; J gene: TRBJ2-1; D gene: TRBD1; V gene: TRBV7-2; CDR3 protein: CASSLGQGASNEQFF; CDR3 DNA: TGTGCCAGCAGCCTCGGACAGGGGGCTTCCAATGAGCAGTTCTTC
clone size: -; J gene: TRBJ1-5; D gene: -; V gene: TRBV19; CDR3 protein: CASSIIESNQPQHF; CDR3 DNA: TGTGCCAGTAGTATCATAGAGAGCAATCAGCCCCAGCATTTT
clone size: -; J gene: TRBJ2-7; D gene: TRBD2; V gene: TRBV28; CDR3 protein: CASSSPGLGIEQYF; CDR3 DNA: TGTGCCAGCAGTTCTCCGGGACTAGGAATCGAGCAGTACTTC
clone size: -; J gene: TRBJ2-7; D gene: TRBD2; V gene: TRBV28; CDR3 protein: CASSTPIAGWHYEQYF; CDR3 DNA: TGTGCCAGCAGTACCCCTATAGCGGGATGGCATTACGAGCAGTACTTC
clone size: -; J gene: TRBJ2-3; D gene: TRBD1; V gene: TRBV18; CDR3 protein: CASSPETGFLDNTDTQYF; CDR3 DNA: TGTGCCAGCTCACCAGAGACAGGGTTCCTGGACAACACAGATACGCAGTATTTT
clone size: -; J gene: TRBJ1-1; D gene: -; V gene: TRBV19; CDR3 protein: CASSIGTSNTEAFF; CDR3 DNA: TGTGCCAGTAGTATAGGAACTTCGAACACTGAAGCTTTCTTT
clone size: -; J gene: TRBJ1-2; D gene: TRBD1; V gene: TRBV18; CDR3 protein: CASSPAGQGYGYTF; CDR3 DNA: TGTGCCAGCTCACCCGCGGGACAGGGGTACGGCTACACCTTC
clone size: -; J gene: TRBJ2-7; D gene: -; V gene: TRBV5-1; CDR3 protein: CASSLTGTGRYEQYF; CDR3 DNA: TGCGCCAGCAGCCTAACAGGGACCGGTCGCTACGAGCAGTACTTC
clone size: -; J gene: TRBJ1-3; D gene: -; V gene: TRBV5-1; CDR3 protein: CASSLAGDTGNTIYF; CDR3 DNA: TGCGCCAGCAGCTTGGCCGGGGACACTGGAAACACCATATATTTT
clone size: few; J gene: TRBJ2-1; D gene: TRBD2; V gene: TRBV6-1; CDR3 protein: CASAGLAGEPNEQFF; CDR3 DNA: TGTGCCAGCGCTGGACTAGCGGGAGAGCCGAATGAGCAGTTCTTC
clone size: -; J gene: TRBJ2-2; D gene: -; V gene: TRBV7-9; CDR3 protein: CASSFNRDTGELFF; CDR3 DNA: TGTGCCAGCAGCTTTAACAGGGACACCGGGGAGCTGTTTTTT
clone size: -; J gene: TRBJ2-7; D gene: TRBD1; V gene: TRBV7-2; CDR3 protein: CASSHIGQGTYEQYF; CDR3 DNA: TGTGCCAGCAGTCATATCGGACAGGGAACCTACGAGCAGTACTTC
clone size: -; J gene: TRBJ2-7; D gene: TRBD1; V gene: TRBV4-1; CDR3 protein: CASSPRQGTREQYF; CDR3 DNA: TGCGCCAGCAGCCCTAGACAGGGAACGAGGGAGCAGTACTTC
clone size: -; J gene: TRBJ1-1; D gene: -; V gene: TRBV4-2; CDR3 protein: CASSPPDARAAEAFF; CDR3 DNA: TGTGCCAGCAGCCCCCCCGACGCCAGGGCAGCTGAAGCTTTCTTT
clone size: -; J gene: TRBJ2-7; D gene: TRBD1; V gene: TRBV5-1; CDR3 protein: CASSLDRGTYEQYF; CDR3 DNA: TGCGCCAGCAGCTTAGACAGGGGAACCTACGAGCAGTACTTC
clone size: -; J gene: TRBJ1-5; D gene: TRBD1; V gene: TRBV6-6; CDR3 protein: CASSYSPDRGKQPQHF; CDR3 DNA: TGTGCCAGCAGTTACTCTCCCGACAGGGGGAAACAGCCCCAGCATTTT
clone size: -; J gene: TRBJ1-1; D gene: -; V gene: TRBV11-2; CDR3 protein: CASSYGQQNTEAFF; CDR3 DNA: TGTGCCAGCAGCTACGGACAGCAGAACACTGAAGCTTTCTTT
clone size: -; J gene: TRBJ2-7; D gene: -; V gene: TRBV27; CDR3 protein: CASSLVGGKFEQYF; CDR3 DNA: TGTGCCAGCAGTTTAGTAGGGGGAAAGTTCGAGCAGTACTTC
clone size: -; J gene: TRBJ2-7; D gene: -; V gene: TRBV7-9; CDR3 protein: CASSPQARDEQYF; CDR3 DNA: TGTGCCAGCAGCCCCCAGGCGCGAGACGAGCAGTACTTC
clone size: once; J gene: TRBJ1-5; D gene: -; V gene: TRBV6-1; CDR3 protein: CASSEQIFSNQPQHF; CDR3 DNA: TGTGCCAGCAGTGAACAGATCTTTAGCAATCAGCCCCAGCATTTT